This is a list of T cell receptor beta chains from one sample in a study of blood T cell repertoires in COVID-19. The assay was immunoSEQ multiplex PCR, and TCRdb's table has in-frame clones only and misses some. The repertoire holds 130,000 or so clones, with 60% to 85% as singletons. The sample was peripheral blood. The source of these receptors is a man between 50 and 59 years old with acute or convalescent COVID-19. CDR3s include the opening cysteine and the closing phenylalanine or tryptophan. The D gene is left open where the match is weak. Expanded clones are given a class, and other clones once, few, many or no size at all.

cdr3_aa cdr3_nt clone_size j_call v_call d_call
CASSDSSNTEAFF TGTGCCAGCTCGGACAGCTCGAACACTGAAGCTTTCTTT . TRBJ1-1 TRBV28 .
CASGQDSYGYTF TGTGCTAGTGGGCAGGACAGCTACGGCTACACCTTC . TRBJ1-2 TRBV12-5 .
CASSMVFGSASYNEQFF TGTGCCAGTAGTATGGTCTTCGGGTCAGCTAGTTACAATGAGCAGTTCTTC . TRBJ2-1 TRBV19 .
CASSLDRGNTEAFF TGTGCCAGCTCACTCGACAGGGGGAACACTGAAGCTTTCTTT . TRBJ1-1 TRBV18 TRBD1
CASRGLAGTTDTQYF TGTGCCAGCAGGGGACTAGCGGGGACCACAGATACGCAGTATTTT once TRBJ2-3 TRBV2 TRBD2
CASSPRQGDNSPLHF TGTGCCAGCTCACCTCGACAGGGAGATAATTCACCCCTCCACTTT . TRBJ1-6 TRBV18 TRBD1
CASSLVPDRGHQPQHF TGTGCCAGCAGCTTGGTCCCGGACAGGGGCCACCAGCCCCAGCATTTT . TRBJ1-5 TRBV5-8 TRBD1
CASSSGTGGQETQYF TGCGCCAGCAGCTCCGGGACAGGGGGGCAAGAGACCCAGTACTTC . TRBJ2-5 TRBV5-1 TRBD1
CASSYGQGADSEQFF TGTGCCAGCAGTTACGGACAGGGGGCAGATAGTGAGCAGTTCTTC . TRBJ2-1 TRBV27 TRBD1
CASSQMTADTQYF TGTGCCAGCAGCCAAATGACAGCAGATACGCAGTATTTT . TRBJ2-3 TRBV3-1/TRBV3-2 .
CASSEWGQGLYNEQFF TGTGCCAGCAGTGAATGGGGTCAGGGCCTTTACAATGAGCAGTTCTTC . TRBJ2-1 TRBV6-1 .
CASLYGMGRPEAFF TGTGCCAGCTTGTATGGGATGGGGAGGCCTGAAGCTTTCTTT . TRBJ1-1 TRBV28 .
CASSDSGGGYGYTF TGTGCCAGCAGTGACTCAGGGGGCGGCTATGGCTACACCTTC . TRBJ1-2 TRBV6-5 TRBD1
CSVLGRNTEAFF TGCAGCGTTTTGGGGCGAAACACTGAAGCTTTCTTT . TRBJ1-1 TRBV29-1 .
CASSSETQYF TGTGCCAGCAGCTCTGAGACCCAGTACTTC . TRBJ2-5 TRBV6-2/TRBV6-3 .
CASSGLDHSNQPQHF TGTGCCAGCAGCGGTCTCGATCATAGCAATCAGCCCCAGCATTTT . TRBJ1-5 TRBV2 .
CASSEPGGVSNGYTF TGCGCCAGCAGCGAACCAGGGGGCGTCTCGAATGGCTACACCTTC . TRBJ1-2 TRBV5-1 TRBD1